This entry lists 3 T cell receptor beta chains sequenced from one sample in a study of cytomegalovirus exposure and HLA in healthy donors. The primer mix had 60 Vbeta and 13 Jbeta primers. Here immunoSEQ multiplex PCR was the method, and the copy in TCRdb shows in-frame clones only, minus some. The sample yields about 200,000 clones, approximately 70% seen once. The sample comprised PBMCs. The source of these receptors is a man aged 35 to 55 in good health and CMV-seropositive.

About this clone: One junction end does not reproduce the germline sequence, and a read error may be involved. The genes are TRBV7-9 and TRBJ2-4; 7 bases agree with TRBD1. The length of the CDR3 is 15 residues. The V gene's germline CDR1 is SEHNR and CDR2 FQNEAQ (reference sequence). CDR3 in DNA: TGTTCCAGCAGCCTAAGGTCTTCACAGGGGAACATTCAGTACTTC. The encoded protein is CSSSLRSSQGNIQYF.

The chain joins TRBV5-4 to TRBJ1-2; 7 nucleotides agree with TRBD1. This CDR3 region has 14 residues. The germline gives CDR1 SGHNT, CDR2 YYREEE (reference sequence). The V gene end was trimmed by 0 bases and the J gene end by 12 bases; junction bases not matched to a gene: 11. CDR3 coding DNA: TGTGCCAGCAGCTTGGGGGCAGGGGGTCCTATAAACACCTTC. Translated: CASSLGAGGPINTF.

V usage is TRBV5-1 and J usage is TRBJ2-2; weak D call: TRBD2 (7 bases). The CDR3 extends over 15 amino acids. Germline V gene sequence: CDR1 SGHRS, CDR2 YFSETQ. Trimming took 5 bases from V and 2 from J, leaving 13 bases between them. DNA of the CDR3: TGCGCCAGCAGGTTTTCGGGGGGCAACACCGGGGAGCTGTTTTTT. It yields the protein CASRFSGGNTGELFF. Full variable domain (remainder filled in from reference TRBV5-1 and TRBJ2-2): KAGVTQTPRYLIKTRGQQVTLSCSPISGHRSVSWYQQTPGQGLQFLFEYFSETQRNKGNFPGRFSGRQFSNSRSEMNVSTLELGDSALYLCASRFSGGNTGELFFGEGSRLTVL.